This passage covers 10 T cell receptor beta chains from one sample sequenced in a study of Ad26.COV2.S vaccination and SARS-CoV-2 variants. Produced via immunoSEQ multiplex PCR; TCRdb's table is partial and in-frame only. The sample contains 43,000 or so clones, 83% of which appear only once. The sequenced sample was peripheral blood, obtained after recovery from COVID-19. The source is a human donor who had recovered from COVID-19.

The genes are TRBV5-5 and TRBJ2-5, with D possibly matching TRBD1 (6 bases). Trimming shortened V by 6 bases and J by 0 bases, and 18 bases separated the two germline ends. The germline V gene encodes CDR1 SGHKS and CDR2 YYEKEE (reference sequence). This CDR3 has 16 amino acids. The chain's CDR3 is CASNRPETGDQETQYF. CDR3 DNA: TGTGCCAGCAACCGACCCGAGACAGGCGACCAAGAGACCCAGTACTTC.

This clone occurred once. CDR3 DNA sequence: TGTGCCAGCAGTCTCCGGACTGGTCGGGATACGCAGTATTTT. As protein: CASSLRTGRDTQYF. V gene TRBV27 combines with J gene TRBJ2-3, with a possible D match to TRBD2 (5 bases). V was cut by 5 bases and J by 6 bases, with 15 bases left in between. There are 14 residues in the CDR3. Germline V lookup: CDR1 MNHEY, CDR2 SMNVEV (reference sequence).

V gene TRBV5-1 combines with J gene TRBJ2-2; D is unresolved. The CDR3 is made up of 14 amino acids. V lost 4 bases to trimming and J lost 0 bases, with 7 bases between them. CDR1 is SGHRS and CDR2 is YFSETQ in the germline V gene. Here the CDR3 reads CASSATANTGELFF. In DNA, the CDR3 is TGCGCCAGCAGCGCCACAGCGAACACCGGGGAGCTGTTTTTT.

The chain's CDR3 is CSASPQNAGFNSPLHF. In nucleotides, the CDR3 is TGCAGTGCTAGTCCGCAGAATGCAGGGTTTAATTCACCCCTCCACTTT. The chain links TRBV20-1 to TRBJ1-6; TRBD1 is a possible D gene (5 bases). The V end lost 3 bases, the J end lost 6 bases, and 18 bases lay between the germline ends. Germline CDR1 and CDR2: DFQATT and SNEGSKA (reference sequence). CDR3 length: 16 amino acids.

The chain recombines TRBV30 with TRBJ2-5; 7 bases line up with TRBD1. The CDR3 has 14 amino acids. CDR1 and CDR2 from the germline V gene are GTSNPN and SVGIG (reference sequence). The CDR3 spells CAFNRGQYQETQYF. Written as DNA, the CDR3 is TGTGCATTTAACAGGGGCCAGTACCAAGAGACCCAGTACTTC.

The CDR3: CASSSYGTHYEQYF. In nucleotides, the CDR3 is TGTGCCAGCAGCTCCTACGGGACCCACTACGAGCAGTACTTC. The chain combines TRBV7-9 with TRBJ2-7, with D possibly being TRBD1 or TRBD2 (5 bases each). V lost 4 bases and J 3 bases, leaving 13 bases between the germline ends. In germline, CDR1 is SEHNR, CDR2 FQNEAQ (reference sequence). CDR3 size: 14 residues.

The rearrangement joins TRBV6-5 to TRBJ2-7; D is possibly TRBD2 (5 bases). Germline CDR1 and CDR2: MNHEY and SVGAGI. The CDR3 covers 12 residues. The V and J ends lost 6 bases and 7 bases respectively, with 13 bases between them. The CDR3 loop reads CASRWRGWEQYV. The CDR3 bases are TGTGCCAGCAGGTGGAGAGGGTGGGAGCAGTACGTC.

V usage is TRBV18 and J usage is TRBJ2-1; D is uncertain. Between the trimmed V and J ends, which lost 2 bases and 5 bases, there was a span of 7 bases. The germline V gene encodes CDR1 KGHSH and CDR2 LQKENI. The CDR3 sequence is 13 residues long. CDR3 residues: CASSPTENNEQFF. For the CDR3, the DNA is TGTGCCAGCTCACCAACTGAAAACAATGAGCAGTTCTTC.

This sequence joins TRBV19 and TRBJ1-5, with D perhaps matching TRBD1 (5 bases). The CDR3 spans 18 residues. Germline V gene lookup returns CDR1 LNHDA and CDR2 SQIVND (reference sequence). The germline V and J ends were trimmed by 3 bases and 3 bases, with 21 bases remaining between them. CDR3 loop: CASSIPRGPLGTNQPQHF. The CDR3 bases are TGTGCCAGTAGTATCCCGCGGGGACCCCTTGGGACCAATCAGCCCCAGCATTTT.

This chain links TRBV7-3 with TRBJ2-5; D is possibly TRBD1 or TRBD2 (5 bases each). Trimming cost V 3 bases and J 2 bases, with 13 bases left between them. Per germline, CDR1 SGHTA and CDR2 FQGTGA. CDR3 length equals 15 residues. CDR3 nucleotide sequence: TGTGCCAGCAGCTTGGGGACGGCCGAACAAGAGACCCAGTACTTC. Its protein is CASSLGTAEQETQYF.